The 14 T cell receptor beta chains below all came from one sample that was sequenced in a study of response to subunit inactivated influenza vaccine. MiXCR was run by TCRdb on the RT-PCR reads, yielding one entry per CDR3 protein. Of 600,000 to 850,000 distinct CDR3 sequences listed, 14% are singletons. The sample consisted of PBMCs from blood, taken around 14 days before vaccination. These receptors originate from a man aged 45-65 years who received an inactivated influenza vaccine.

The V and J genes are TRBV5-1 and TRBJ2-1; 11 bases are shared with TRBD2. Germline V gene lookup returns CDR1 SGHRS and CDR2 YFSETQ. V dropped 0 bases and J dropped 6; count of bases not matched to a gene: 5. CDR3 size: 16 residues. In DNA form, the CDR3 reads TGCGCCAGCAGCTTGGAACTAGCGGGAGTTGGCAATGAGCAGTTCTTC. It specifies CASSLELAGVGNEQFF. Complete variable domain (other parts from reference TRBV5-1 and TRBJ2-1): KAGVTQTPRYLIKTRGQQVTLSCSPISGHRSVSWYQQTPGQGLQFLFEYFSETQRNKGNFPGRFSGRQFSNSRSEMNVSTLELGDSALYLCASSLELAGVGNEQFFGPGTRLTVL.

At least ten counts were recorded for this clonotype. The chain employs TRBV9 and TRBJ2-7, with 8 nucleotides matching TRBD2. V was clipped by 4 bases and J by 4 bases; unmatched bases: 4. The CDR3 is 13 amino acids. Germline CDR1 is SGDLS and CDR2 is YYNGEE. Here the CDR3 DNA reads TGTGCCAGCAGCCCGCGGGAGGCGTACGAGCAGTACTTC. Its protein product is CASSPREAYEQYF.

The J gene is TRBJ2-1, the V gene TRBV5-1; a weak D match, TRBD2 (6 bases). CDR3 size: 14 residues. The V gene's germline CDR1 is SGHRS and CDR2 YFSETQ. The germline V and J ends were trimmed by 0 bases and 7 bases, with 11 bases remaining between them. CDR3 DNA: TGCGCCAGCAGCTTGGGTTCGGGAGCAAATGAGCAGTTCTTC. This sequence encodes CASSLGSGANEQFF.

This rearrangement joins TRBV7-8 to TRBJ1-5; no reliable D call. Trimming took off 3 bases at V and 1 base at J, with 7 bases between the two ends. Germline values: CDR1 SGHVS, CDR2 FQNEAQ. CDR3 length: 14 amino acids. The chain's CDR3 is CASSFDHSNQPQHF. The CDR3 DNA follows: TGTGCCAGCAGCTTCGATCACAGCAATCAGCCCCAGCATTTT.

This clonotype has just a few counts. In DNA form, the CDR3 reads TGCGCCAGCAGCCCCGGCGGGACAGGGGGAATTTACAATGAGCAGTTCTTC. Encoded protein: CASSPGGTGGIYNEQFF. The genes are TRBV5-1 and TRBJ2-1, with 11 nucleotides matching TRBD1. Trimming removed 4 bases from V and 4 bases from J; junction bases left unmatched: 10. The CDR3 length is 17 residues. The V gene's germline CDR1 is SGHRS and CDR2 YFSETQ.

This clonotype was seen more than once but under ten times. This chain connects TRBV7-3 to TRBJ1-2, with TRBD1 identical over 7 bases. Germline V gene sequence: CDR1 SGHTA, CDR2 FQGTGA. Trimming at V came to 5 bases and at J to 4 bases, leaving 7 bases not matched to a gene. The CDR3 covers 14 residues. CDR3 protein: CASSPGTETYGYTF. The DNA for the CDR3 is TGTGCCAGCAGCCCCGGGACAGAGACCTATGGCTACACCTTC.

This clonotype was seen more than once but under ten times. The V call is TRBV6-2 or TRBV6-3, the J call TRBJ2-1; D remains unclear. Germline V gene sequence: CDR1 MNHEY, CDR2 SVGEGT. The CDR3 is 15 amino acids. V dropped 2 bases and J dropped 2 bases, with 10 bases sitting between them. In DNA, the CDR3 is TGTGCCAGCAGTTACCCCCGTAGGACCTACAATGAGCAGTTCTTC. Amino acid sequence: CASSYPRRTYNEQFF.

This clonotype was counted only a few times. The CDR3 sequence: CASTQTSGITKNIQYF. In DNA form, the CDR3 reads TGTGCCAGCACCCAGACTAGCGGGATCACCAAAAACATTCAGTACTTC. The V and J genes are TRBV27 and TRBJ2-4, with 11 bases matching TRBD2. CDR1 and CDR2 from the germline V gene are MNHEY and SMNVEV (reference sequence). The junction had 7 bases not matched to a gene; V was cut back by 7 bases and J by 2 bases. This CDR3 has 16 amino acids.

This clonotype was seen many times. This chain uses TRBV12-3 or TRBV12-4 with TRBJ2-7; 7 bases agree with TRBD2. V lost 5 bases to trimming and J lost 2 bases; unmatched junction nucleotides: 6. The CDR3 is 14 residues long. CDR3 DNA sequence: TGTGCCAGCAGTAGATCTAGCGGAACCTACGAGCAGTACTTC. Amino acids: CASSRSSGTYEQYF.

V is TRBV27 and J is TRBJ2-1; TRBD2 aligns across 14 bases. The CDR3 runs to 17 residues. Germline lookup yields CDR1 MNHEY and CDR2 SMNVEV (reference sequence). The junction had 11 bases not matched to a gene; V was cut back by 6 bases and J by 7 bases. The CDR3 sequence: CASSRPRLAGGPNEQFF. CDR3 in DNA: TGTGCCAGCAGCCGACCTCGACTAGCGGGAGGGCCTAATGAGCAGTTCTTC.

This clonotype was seen a few times. V and J are TRBV7-9 and TRBJ2-7; 10 positions match TRBD2. The J segment lost 7 bases and the V segment lost 10 bases, leaving 16 bases of the junction unmatched. Germline CDR1 is SEHNR and CDR2 is FQNEAQ (reference sequence). The CDR3 totals 15 residues. Written as DNA, the CDR3 is TGTGCCATCCACTTTCCCAGCGGGAGGGCGAATGAGCAGTACTTC. Protein product: CAIHFPSGRANEQYF.

V is TRBV4-3 and J is TRBJ2-1, with 8 bases aligning to TRBD2. J lost 5 bases, V lost 2 bases, and 5 bases had no gene match. This CDR3 region has 15 residues. The V gene's germline CDR1 is LGHNA and CDR2 YSLEER. CDR3 nucleotide sequence: TGCGCCAGCAGCCAATTTAGCGGGGCCCACAATGAGCAGTTCTTC. This sequence encodes CASSQFSGAHNEQFF.

The chain employs TRBV6-5 and TRBJ2-6; D is uncertain. V gave up 3 bases and J gave up 2 bases, with 5 bases separating them. Looked up from germline, CDR1 is MNHEY and CDR2 is SVGAGI. The length of the CDR3 is 14 residues. The CDR3 nucleotides read TGTGCCAGCAGTTATTTACCTGGGGCCAACGTCCTGACTTTC. It codes for CASSYLPGANVLTF.

This clonotype has at least ten counts. A junction end diverges from the germline sequence, so it may reflect a read error. The rearrangement links TRBV5-1 to TRBJ2-1, with D perhaps TRBD2 (6 bases). This CDR3 has 15 residues. Per the germline V gene, CDR1 is SGHRS and CDR2 is YFSETQ. The CDR3 reads CASTLGGISYNEQFF. The CDR3 DNA follows: TGCGCCAGCACCTTGGGGGGTATATCCTACAATGAGCAGTTCTTC.